Listed here are 16 T cell receptor beta chains from one sample, sequenced in a study of radiotherapy plus CTLA-4 blockade in lung cancer (dated by TCRdb to the late 2010s). The receptor library was made with the immunoSEQ multiplex PCR assay. The immuneACCESS repertoire file appears here via TCRdb, limited to in-frame rearrangements. These files lack a portion of the clones; in checked studies, under half of the deficit traces to unresolved V genes, and the cause of the others is not known. The sample table records about 49,000 clones; roughly 81% of these occur just once. The ten top clones hold about 27% of the sample. This specimen consisted of peripheral blood, obtained from a patient treated with radiotherapy plus ipilimumab. Receptors were obtained from a human donor with non-small cell lung cancer whose response to radiotherapy plus ipilimumab could not be evaluated.

V and J are TRBV27 and TRBJ2-7, with 8 nucleotides matching TRBD2. The CDR3 has 15 amino acids. The ends lost 5 bases at V and 3 bases at J; junction bases unmatched: 9. The germline CDR1 and CDR2 sequences are MNHEY and SMNVEV (reference sequence). The CDR3 bases are TGTGCCAGCAGTAATGGACTAGCACGAAACTACGAGCAGTACTTC. It codes for CASSNGLARNYEQYF.

CDR3 loop: CASSLSSGSETQYF. The CDR3 nucleotides are TGTGCCAGCAGCTTGTCTAGCGGGAGTGAGACCCAGTACTTC. The rearrangement uses TRBV5-4 and TRBJ2-5, with 10 positions matching TRBD2. The CDR3 runs 14 residues. Germline CDR1 is SGHNT and CDR2 is YYREEE (reference sequence). Losses at the gene ends were 1 base for V and 5 bases for J; bases not matched to a gene: 2.

The rearrangement joins TRBV9 to TRBJ1-2, with 9 nucleotides matching TRBD1. Trimming took 6 bases from V and 6 from J; bases not matched to a gene: 6. The V gene's germline CDR1 is SGDLS and CDR2 YYNGEE. This CDR3 has 13 amino acids. This chain's CDR3 is CASTADRGNGYTF. DNA of the CDR3: TGTGCCAGCACCGCGGACAGGGGAAATGGCTACACCTTC.

The chain employs TRBV28 and TRBJ2-1; unclear D gene. Germline V gene lookup returns CDR1 MDHEN and CDR2 SYDVKM. V lost 6 bases and J lost 9, with 15 bases in between. The CDR3 sequence is 13 residues long. The CDR3 bases are TGTGCCAGCAGCCTTGAGCTGCGGAGTGAGCAGTTCTTC. It codes for CASSLELRSEQFF.

The rearrangement uses TRBV6-5 and TRBJ2-2, with 8 bases aligning to TRBD2. The germline V gene has CDR1 MNHEY and CDR2 SVGAGI. The CDR3 length is 13 residues. The junction had 6 bases not matched to a gene; V was cut back by 10 bases and J by 5 bases. The CDR3 region is CATEGLATGELFF. For the CDR3, the DNA is TGTGCCACCGAAGGACTAGCAACCGGGGAGCTGTTTTTT.

This clone was picked up a small number of times. This chain joins TRBV6-5 and TRBJ2-3; 12 bases are shared with TRBD2. Germline V gives CDR1 MNHEY, CDR2 SVGAGI. This CDR3 is 15 amino acids long. The J segment lost 6 bases and the V segment lost 6 bases, leaving 7 bases of the junction unmatched. This chain's CDR3 is CASRQGLAGTDTQYF. CDR3 nucleotides: TGTGCCAGCAGACAAGGACTAGCGGGAACCGATACGCAGTATTTT.

CDR3 sequence reads: CASSYSFLSNQPQHF. CDR3 DNA sequence: TGTGCCAGCAGTTACTCGTTCCTTAGCAATCAGCCCCAGCATTTT. The gene calls are TRBV6-5 and TRBJ1-5; D is ambiguous. Germline assignment: CDR1 MNHEY and CDR2 SVGAGI. The CDR3 length is 15 residues. V lost 0 bases to trimming and J lost 0 bases, with 6 bases between them.

The chain couples TRBV28 to TRBJ1-5; unclear D gene. This CDR3 region has 14 residues. Germline loops: CDR1 MDHEN, CDR2 SYDVKM. The V end was cut by 5 bases, the J end by 6 bases, with 14 bases between. CDR3 protein: CASSLGVMGQPQHF. In nucleotides, the CDR3 is TGTGCCAGCAGTCTCGGGGTCATGGGTCAGCCCCAGCATTTT.

V is TRBV7-8 and J is TRBJ1-5, with D possibly being TRBD1 (5 bases). The length of the CDR3 is 13 residues. The V end was cut by 0 bases, the J end by 7 bases, with 7 bases between. Germline CDR1 reads SGHVS; CDR2 reads FQNEAQ. Here the CDR3 reads CASSLADSQPQHF. The CDR3 region has the DNA TGTGCCAGCAGCTTAGCCGACAGCCAGCCCCAGCATTTT.

This chain uses TRBV15 with TRBJ2-7; TRBD1 is a possible D gene (5 bases). The V gene's germline CDR1 is LNHNV and CDR2 YYDKDF (reference sequence). V was trimmed by 6 bases and J by 6 bases, leaving 12 bases between them. This CDR3 spans 12 amino acids. CDR3 amino acids: CATSAGLSEQYF. CDR3 bases: TGTGCCACCAGTGCAGGGTTGAGCGAGCAGTACTTC.

CDR3 region: CAIRSSGSSVEQYF. Written as DNA, the CDR3 is TGTGCCATCAGGTCTAGCGGGAGTTCTGTCGAGCAGTACTTC. The rearrangement uses TRBV10-3 and TRBJ2-7; 10 positions match TRBD2. The V gene end was trimmed by 6 bases and the J gene end by 6 bases; junction bases not matched to a gene: 8. From germline, CDR1 is ENHRY and CDR2 SYGVKD. The CDR3 has 14 residues.

CDR3 DNA sequence: TGCGCCAGCAGCTTGGAGGGCGGGAGTGGCGACGAGCAGTACTTC. This codes for CASSLEGGSGDEQYF. The chain is built from TRBV5-1 and TRBJ2-7; 7 bases are a match to TRBD2. The germline CDR1 and CDR2 sequences are SGHRS and YFSETQ. V was clipped by 0 bases and J by 5 bases; unmatched bases: 8. This CDR3 is built from 15 residues.

This chain joins TRBV5-4 and TRBJ2-3; 13 positions agree with TRBD2. The V and J ends lost 5 bases and 7 bases, in that order; junction bases with no gene match: 7. Germline CDR1 is SGHNT and CDR2 is YYREEE (reference sequence). This CDR3 region has 15 residues. The CDR3 bases are TGTGCCAGCAGTTTGACTAGCGGGAGGATCCATACGCAGTATTTT. Translated, it gives CASSLTSGRIHTQYF. Looking up the rest from reference TRBV5-4 and TRBJ2-3 gives the full variable domain: ETGVTQSPTHLIKTRGQQVTLRCSSQSGHNTVSWYQQALGQGPQFIFQYYREEENGRGNFPPRFSGLQFPNYSSELNVNALELDDSALYLCASSLTSGRIHTQYFGPGTRLTVL.

The chain is built from TRBV7-9 and TRBJ2-7; TRBD2 matches 11 bases. The CDR3 has 17 amino acids. V was pared by 1 base and J by 2 bases, with 7 bases of the junction left unmatched. Germline V lookup: CDR1 SEHNR, CDR2 FQNEAQ (reference sequence). CDR3 DNA sequence: TGTGCCAGCAGCTTAGGGGTGGGGACTAGCGGAACCTACGAGCAGTACTTC. It is translated as CASSLGVGTSGTYEQYF. Supplemented by reference TRBV7-9 and TRBJ2-7, the full variable domain reads DTGVSQNPRHKITKRGQNVTFRCDPISEHNRLYWYRQTLGQGPEFLTYFQNEAQLEKSRLLSDRFSAERPKGSFSTLEIQRTEQGDSAMYLCASSLGVGTSGTYEQYFGPGTRLTVT.

J is TRBJ2-1 and V is TRBV6-5; 7 bases fit TRBD1. Germline loops: CDR1 MNHEY, CDR2 SVGAGI. Trimming cost V 6 bases and J 2 bases; bases outside gene matches: 4. CDR3 length equals 14 residues. The CDR3 sequence: CASSRQGPYNEQFF. The CDR3 nucleotides read TGTGCCAGCAGCAGACAGGGTCCCTACAATGAGCAGTTCTTC.

The genes are TRBV6-7 and TRBJ2-5; 7 bases are shared with TRBD2. TRBV6-7 counts as an open reading frame of uncertain function. After removal of 2 bases from V and 2 bases from J, the junction contained 14 bases not matched to a gene. This CDR3 is built from 18 residues. The CDR3 DNA sequence: TGTGCCAGCAGTTACCCCCCGTGGGAGGGCATTAAACAAGAGACCCAGTACTTC. It encodes CASSYPPWEGIKQETQYF.